What follows describes a single TCR beta chain. A 5'RACE reaction primed in the constant segment made cDNA libraries of TCR alpha and TCR beta, and these carried sample barcodes and UMIs. TCRdb passed the 5' RACE reads through MiXCR, listing each CDR3 protein once. This repertoire shows under 60,000 distinct CDR3 sequences, over 8.5% found once; its top ten account for around 11%. The data are from a study of T-cell memory formation after mild COVID-19. This receptor was obtained from an adult woman who had mild COVID-19 (a few samples of this study predate the infection). Cell type and time point are not known. Sequencing was done on a sample of PBMCs or a T cell subset sorted from them (not recorded which).

CDR3 region: CASSPRVGTGYGYTF. In DNA form, the CDR3 reads TGTGCCAGCAGTCCGCGGGTAGGGACGGGCTATGGCTACACCTTC. V usage is TRBV27 and J usage is TRBJ1-2, with a possible D match to TRBD1 (5 bases). Trimming took 5 bases from V and 4 from J, leaving 17 bases between them. Germline lookup yields CDR1 MNHEY and CDR2 SMNVEV (reference sequence). CDR3 length equals 15 residues.